The table lists the clone carrying this T cell receptor (beta chain) with a few counts. Antigen unknown. Total RNA amounting to roughly 450 ng was the source from which TCR beta cDNA was made with a constant-region primer. Researchers made the TCR beta libraries by running three nested multiplex PCR rounds with slightly modified ARM-PCR. The first two PCR rounds used TRBV1-TRBV30 forward primers with a C-beta reverse primer, about 10 cycles each. Via MiXCR, TCRdb re-called the multiplex PCR reads, giving one row per CDR3 protein. The table has fewer than 350,000 distinct CDR3 sequences, less than 75% seen once. Germline DNA was also extracted, and blood RNA was taken from unsorted whole blood. Before the surgical procedure, roughly 4.3 milliliters of peripheral blood were collected. The ends were cut back, 4 bases at V and 0 bases at J, with 6 bases in the middle. CDR1 SGHNT and CDR2 YYREEE come from the germline V gene (reference sequence). The CDR3 is 13 residues long.

The data were taken from a study of tumor-infiltrating lymphocytes in primary liver carcinoma. Study results and limitations: Tumor-adjacent and tumor-blood pairs showed less overlap than tumor region pairs.

Sequenced: peripheral blood. This clonotype was obtained from a man aged 40-50 years with primary liver carcinoma and hepatitis B virus infection. The chain joins TRBV5-4 to TRBJ2-3, with D perhaps matching TRBD2 (5 bases). CDR3 DNA: TGTGCCAGCAGCGGGAGTAGCACAGATACGCAGTATTTT. It is translated as CASSGSSTDTQYF.